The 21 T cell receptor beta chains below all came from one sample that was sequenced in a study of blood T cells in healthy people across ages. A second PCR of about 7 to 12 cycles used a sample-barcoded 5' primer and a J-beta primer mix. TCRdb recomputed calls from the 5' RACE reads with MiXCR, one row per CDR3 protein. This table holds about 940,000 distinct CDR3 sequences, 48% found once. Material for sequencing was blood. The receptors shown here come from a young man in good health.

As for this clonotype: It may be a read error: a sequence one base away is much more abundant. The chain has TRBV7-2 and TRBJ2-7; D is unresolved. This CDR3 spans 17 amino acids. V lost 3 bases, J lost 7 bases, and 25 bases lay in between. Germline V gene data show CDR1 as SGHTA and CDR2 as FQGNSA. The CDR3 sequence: CASSFITSGFRVNEQYF. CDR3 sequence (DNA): TGTGCCAGCAGCTTTATCACGTCTGGATTTCGGGTGAATGAGCAGTACTTC.

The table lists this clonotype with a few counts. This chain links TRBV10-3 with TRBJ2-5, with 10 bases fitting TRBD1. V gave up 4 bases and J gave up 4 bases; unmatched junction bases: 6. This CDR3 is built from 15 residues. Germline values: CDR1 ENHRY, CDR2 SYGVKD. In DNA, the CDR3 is TGTGCCATCAGTGTGGGGACAGGGGTCCCAGAGACCCAGTACTTC. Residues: CAISVGTGVPETQYF.

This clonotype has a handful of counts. The CDR3 protein is CSVEDPQGASYNEQFF. CDR3 bases: TGCAGCGTTGAAGACCCACAGGGGGCCTCCTACAATGAGCAGTTCTTC. The chain is built from TRBV29-1 and TRBJ2-1; 9 bases match TRBD1. J was trimmed by 0 bases and V by 0 bases; bases with no gene match: 3. The germline CDR1 and CDR2 sequences are SQVTM and ANQGSEA. This CDR3 has 16 amino acids.

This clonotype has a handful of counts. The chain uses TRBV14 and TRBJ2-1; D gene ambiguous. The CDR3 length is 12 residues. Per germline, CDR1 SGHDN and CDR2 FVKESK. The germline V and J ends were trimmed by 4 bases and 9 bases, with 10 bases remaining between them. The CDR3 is CASSRTPTEQFF. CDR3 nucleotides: TGTGCCAGCAGCCGAACCCCGACTGAGCAGTTCTTC.

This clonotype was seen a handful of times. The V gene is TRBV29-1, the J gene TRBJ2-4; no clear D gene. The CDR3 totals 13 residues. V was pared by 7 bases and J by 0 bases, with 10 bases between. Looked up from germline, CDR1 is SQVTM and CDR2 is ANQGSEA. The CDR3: CSAGGGAKNIQYF. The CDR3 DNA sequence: TGCAGCGCCGGCGGCGGAGCCAAAAACATTCAGTACTTC.

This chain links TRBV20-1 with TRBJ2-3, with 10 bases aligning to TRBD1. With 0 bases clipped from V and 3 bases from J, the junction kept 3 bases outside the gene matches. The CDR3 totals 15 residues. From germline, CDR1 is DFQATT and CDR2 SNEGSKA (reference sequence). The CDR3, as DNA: TGCAGTGCTAGAGATCGACAGGGGGCAACAGATACGCAGTATTTT. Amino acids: CSARDRQGATDTQYF.

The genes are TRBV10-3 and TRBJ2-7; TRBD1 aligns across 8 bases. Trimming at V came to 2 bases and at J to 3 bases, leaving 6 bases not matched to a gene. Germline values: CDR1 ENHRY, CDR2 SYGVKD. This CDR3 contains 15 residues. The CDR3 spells CAISEAPGGYYEQYF. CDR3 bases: TGTGCCATCAGTGAGGCGCCAGGGGGCTACTACGAGCAGTACTTC.

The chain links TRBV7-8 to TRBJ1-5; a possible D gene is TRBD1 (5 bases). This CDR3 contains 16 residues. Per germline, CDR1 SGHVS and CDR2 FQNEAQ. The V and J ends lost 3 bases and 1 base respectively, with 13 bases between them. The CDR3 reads CASSFYGANSNQPQHF. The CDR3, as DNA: TGTGCCAGCAGCTTTTATGGGGCGAACAGCAATCAGCCCCAGCATTTT.

Here the CDR3 reads CASSLVPGLQETQYF. The CDR3 DNA sequence: TGCGCCAGCAGCTTGGTGCCAGGGTTGCAAGAGACCCAGTACTTC. The chain uses TRBV5-1 and TRBJ2-5, with D possibly being TRBD1 (5 bases). The CDR3 is 15 residues long. Trimming removed 0 bases from V and 2 bases from J, with 11 bases in between. Germline lookup yields CDR1 SGHRS and CDR2 YFSETQ.

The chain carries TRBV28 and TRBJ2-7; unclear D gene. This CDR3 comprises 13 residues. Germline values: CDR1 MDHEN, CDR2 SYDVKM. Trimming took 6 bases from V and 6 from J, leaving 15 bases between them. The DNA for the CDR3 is TGTGCCAGCAGGGTTGACTCGGCCGGCGAGCAGTACTTC. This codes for CASRVDSAGEQYF.

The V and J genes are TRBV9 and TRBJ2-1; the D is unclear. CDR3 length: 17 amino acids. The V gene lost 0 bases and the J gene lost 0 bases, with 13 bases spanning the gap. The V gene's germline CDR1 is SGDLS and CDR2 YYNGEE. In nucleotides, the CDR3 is TGTGCCAGCAGCGTAGGATCCGTGGTGAGCTCCTACAATGAGCAGTTCTTC. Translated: CASSVGSVVSSYNEQFF.

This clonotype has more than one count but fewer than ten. The CDR3 DNA reads TGTGCCAGCAGCTTGGAGGGACAGGGGACCTACGAGCAGTACTTC. Translated, it gives CASSLEGQGTYEQYF. This chain uses TRBV5-5 with TRBJ2-7; 10 bases agree with TRBD1. CDR1 SGHKS and CDR2 YYEKEE come from the germline V gene (reference sequence). J gave up 2 bases and V 0 bases, and 2 bases lay outside the gene matches. CDR3 size: 15 residues.

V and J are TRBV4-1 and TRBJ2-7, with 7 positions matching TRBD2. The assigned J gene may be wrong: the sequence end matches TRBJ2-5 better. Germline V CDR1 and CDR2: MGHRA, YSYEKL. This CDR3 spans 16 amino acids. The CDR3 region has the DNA TGCGCCAGCAGCCAAGATGTTCCGGGGGGTGGGGAGACCCAGTACTTC. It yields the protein CASSQDVPGGGETQYF.

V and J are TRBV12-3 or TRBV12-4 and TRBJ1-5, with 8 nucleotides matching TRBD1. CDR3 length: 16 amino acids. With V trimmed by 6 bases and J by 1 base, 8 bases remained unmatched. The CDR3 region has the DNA TGTGCCAGCAGCGAACTGGACAGGGTGAGCAATCAGCCCCAGCATTTT. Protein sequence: CASSELDRVSNQPQHF.

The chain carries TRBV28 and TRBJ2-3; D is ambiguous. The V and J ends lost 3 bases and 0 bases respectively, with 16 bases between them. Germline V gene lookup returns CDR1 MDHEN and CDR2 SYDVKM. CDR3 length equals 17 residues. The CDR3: CASSFHPDLPSTDTQYF. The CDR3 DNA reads TGTGCCAGCAGTTTTCACCCGGACCTCCCAAGCACAGATACGCAGTATTTT.

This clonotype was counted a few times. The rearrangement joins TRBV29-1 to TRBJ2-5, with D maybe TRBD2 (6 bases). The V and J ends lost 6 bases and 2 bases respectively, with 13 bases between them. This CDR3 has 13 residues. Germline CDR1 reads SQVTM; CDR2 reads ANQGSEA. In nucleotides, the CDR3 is TGCAGCGTCAACACTGGACTACAAGAGACCCAGTACTTC. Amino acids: CSVNTGLQETQYF.

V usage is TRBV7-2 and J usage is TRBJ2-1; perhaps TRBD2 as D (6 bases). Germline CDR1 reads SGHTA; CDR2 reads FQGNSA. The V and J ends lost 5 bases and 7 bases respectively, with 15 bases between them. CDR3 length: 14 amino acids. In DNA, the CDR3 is TGTGCCAGCAGCGGAGGGATGTCGGGTAATGAGCAGTTCTTC. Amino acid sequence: CASSGGMSGNEQFF. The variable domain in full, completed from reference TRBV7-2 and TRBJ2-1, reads GAGVSQSPSNKVTEKGKDVELRCDPISGHTALYWYRQSLGQGLEFLIYFQGNSAPDKSGLPSDRFSAERTGGSVSTLTIQRTQQEDSAVYLCASSGGMSGNEQFFGPGTRLTVL.

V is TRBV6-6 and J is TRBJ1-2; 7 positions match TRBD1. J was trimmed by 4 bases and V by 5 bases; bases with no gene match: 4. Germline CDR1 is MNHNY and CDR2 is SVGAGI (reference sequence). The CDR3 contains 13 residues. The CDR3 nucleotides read TGTGCCAGCAGTAACGACAGGGCCTATGGCTACACCTTC. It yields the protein CASSNDRAYGYTF.

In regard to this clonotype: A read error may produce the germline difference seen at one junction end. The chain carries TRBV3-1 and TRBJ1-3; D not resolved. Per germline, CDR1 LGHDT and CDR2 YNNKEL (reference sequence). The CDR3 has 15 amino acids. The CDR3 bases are TGTGCCAGCAGCCAAGGCCGGGGAGCGGGAAACACCACATATTTT. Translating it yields CASSQGRGAGNTTYF. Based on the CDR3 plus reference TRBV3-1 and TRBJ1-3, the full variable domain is DTAVSQTPKYLVTQMGNDKSIKCEQNLGHDTMYWYKQDSKKFLKIMFSYNNKELIINETVPNRFSPKSPDKAHLNLHINSLELGDSAVYFCASSQGRGAGNTTYFGEGSWLTVV.

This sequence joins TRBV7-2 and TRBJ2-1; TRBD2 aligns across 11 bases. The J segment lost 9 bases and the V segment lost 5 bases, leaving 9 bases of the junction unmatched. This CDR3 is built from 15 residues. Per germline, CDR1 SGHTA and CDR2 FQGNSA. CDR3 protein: CASSRGLAGTAEQFF. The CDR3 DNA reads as TGTGCCAGCAGCAGAGGACTAGCGGGTACAGCTGAGCAGTTCTTC.

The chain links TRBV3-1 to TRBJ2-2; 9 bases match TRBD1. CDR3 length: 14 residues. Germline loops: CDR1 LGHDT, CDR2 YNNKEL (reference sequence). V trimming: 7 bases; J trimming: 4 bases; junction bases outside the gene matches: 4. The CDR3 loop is CASTRQGGTGELFF. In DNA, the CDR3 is TGTGCCAGCACTAGACAGGGGGGCACCGGGGAGCTGTTTTTT.